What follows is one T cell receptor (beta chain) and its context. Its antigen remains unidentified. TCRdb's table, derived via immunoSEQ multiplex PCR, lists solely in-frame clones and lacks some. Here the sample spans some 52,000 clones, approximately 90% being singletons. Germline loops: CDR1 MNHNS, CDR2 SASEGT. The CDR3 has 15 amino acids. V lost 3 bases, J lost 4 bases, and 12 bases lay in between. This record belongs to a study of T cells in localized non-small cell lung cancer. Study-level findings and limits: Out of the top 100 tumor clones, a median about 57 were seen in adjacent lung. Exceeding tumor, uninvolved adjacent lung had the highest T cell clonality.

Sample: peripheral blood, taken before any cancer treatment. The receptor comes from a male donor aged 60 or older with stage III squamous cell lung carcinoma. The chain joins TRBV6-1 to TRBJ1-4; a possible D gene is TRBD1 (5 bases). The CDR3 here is CASSDGTGGNEKLFF. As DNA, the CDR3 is TGTGCCAGCAGTGACGGGACCGGAGGTAATGAAAAACTGTTTTTT.